This section outlines one TCR beta chain sequence together with its context. The data derive from a study of blood T cell repertoires in COVID-19. Overall study context: Researchers got acute and convalescent COVID-19 samples from the United States, Italy and Spain.

The data were produced by immunoSEQ multiplex PCR, yet TCRdb's version contains in-frame clones alone and is incomplete. The table records roughly 100,000 clones, 75% to 95% of them present only once. Per germline, CDR1 MNHEY and CDR2 SMNVEV (reference sequence). Trimming removed 3 bases at V and 0 bases at J, with 9 bases between. This CDR3 is 15 amino acids long. The clonotype comes from a man aged 18 to 29 with acute or convalescent COVID-19. Sequencing was performed on peripheral blood. This sequence joins TRBV27 and TRBJ1-5; D may be TRBD1 (5 bases). The CDR3, as DNA: TGTGCCAGCAGTTTGGGGCAGAATAGCAATCAGCCCCAGCATTTT. Protein sequence: CASSLGQNSNQPQHF.